This TCR beta chain came from a study of shared clonotypes between healthy human individuals. Study-wide results and caveats: Tissue TCR repertoires likely differ from these blood-only repertoires. Naive subsets typically showed greater estimated richness than memory subsets.

About this clone itself: Its antigen is as yet unknown.

The CDR3 is made up of 15 amino acids. Germline CDR1 reads SGDLS; CDR2 reads YYNGEE. V lost 1 base and J lost 6; bases outside the gene matches: 8. In the CD4+ fraction, cells were divided into CD45RA+ naive and CD45RA-negative memory subsets. An even split of each subset's genomic DNA across several immunoSEQ plates was performed. Assay: immunoSEQ multiplex PCR; the TCRdb copy retains only in-frame clones and omits some. The table has some 1.5 million clones, about 98% seen once. The sequencing input was naive CD4+ T cells sorted from blood. Subset noted: CD45RA+ positively selected. J is TRBJ2-7 and V is TRBV9, with 9 bases aligning to TRBD1. The clonotype comes from a man younger than 40 in good health. CDR3: CASSVSGDRDFEQYF. Written as DNA, the CDR3 is TGTGCCAGCAGCGTAAGCGGGGACAGGGATTTCGAGCAGTACTTC.